Below are 9 T cell receptor beta chains sequenced from a single sample in a study of PD-1 blockade in classical Hodgkin lymphoma. TCRdb's copy holds only in-frame clones and misses some; the assay was immunoSEQ multiplex PCR. Of about 29,000 clones in the sample, around 88% were seen once. Relapse was seen in all patients after autologous stem cell transplantation, and brentuximab vedotin exposure was variable. PBMCs, once thawed, yielded CD8+ T cells isolated by magnetic negative selection. Sample: CD8+ T cells from blood, taken at baseline. The receptors shown here come from a human donor with classical Hodgkin lymphoma.

The chain carries TRBV4-1 and TRBJ1-5, with D tentatively TRBD1 (6 bases). The CDR3 extends over 15 amino acids. Germline CDR1 and CDR2: MGHRA and YSYEKL. Trimming removed 3 bases at V and 4 bases at J, with 13 bases between. The CDR3 region has the DNA TGCGCCAGCAGCCAGAACAGGGTAGGGAATCAGCCCCAGCATTTT. It specifies CASSQNRVGNQPQHF.

The V call is TRBV6-1, the J call TRBJ2-1; possible D gene TRBD1, 5 bases. This CDR3 comprises 18 residues. The germline V and J ends were trimmed by 2 bases and 6 bases, with 23 bases remaining between them. Germline V gene sequence: CDR1 MNHNS, CDR2 SASEGT. The CDR3 coding sequence is TGTGCCAGCAGTGAACAGTCTTGGGTGACAGTTTATGGCAATGAGCAGTTCTTC. Translated: CASSEQSWVTVYGNEQFF.

The chain couples TRBV27 to TRBJ1-2, with D perhaps matching TRBD1 (5 bases). The CDR3 sequence is 15 residues long. From germline, CDR1 is MNHEY and CDR2 SMNVEV (reference sequence). V lost 5 bases and J lost 6, with 19 bases in between. The CDR3 is CASSSGTVRWDGYTF. In DNA, the CDR3 is TGTGCCAGCAGTAGCGGGACGGTTCGTTGGGATGGCTACACCTTC.

This chain joins TRBV5-8 and TRBJ1-2; D may be TRBD1 (6 bases). CDR1 is SGHTS and CDR2 is YDEGEE in the germline V gene. This CDR3 contains 13 residues. Trimming cost V 0 bases and J 3 bases, with 6 bases left between them. CDR3 nucleotide sequence: TGTGCCAGCAGCTTGGCAGGGGACTATGGCTACACCTTC. Residues: CASSLAGDYGYTF.

V usage is TRBV7-6 and J usage is TRBJ2-1; D not certain. The CDR3 loop spans 14 amino acids. Germline-derived CDR1 and CDR2 are SGHVS and FNYEAQ. Deletions cut 2 bases from V and 7 bases from J, with 12 bases between. The CDR3: CASSLYLLGNEQFF. The CDR3, as DNA: TGTGCCAGCAGCTTATACCTCCTGGGGAATGAGCAGTTCTTC.

The chain is built from TRBV25-1 and TRBJ2-2; D gene ambiguous. Trimming pared 1 base from V and 4 bases from J, leaving 7 bases between. CDR1 and CDR2 from the germline V gene are MGHDK and SYGVNS. The CDR3 length is 14 residues. CDR3 region: CASSESWSTGELFF. CDR3 coding DNA: TGTGCCAGCAGTGAATCGTGGAGCACCGGGGAGCTGTTTTTT.

V is TRBV11-2 and J is TRBJ2-7, with 9 nucleotides matching TRBD1. Germline CDR1 reads SGHAT; CDR2 reads FQNNGV. The CDR3 is 13 amino acids. With 4 bases clipped from V and 4 bases from J, the junction kept 2 bases outside the gene matches. CDR3 sequence: CASSWDRAYEQYF. The DNA for the CDR3 is TGTGCCAGCAGCTGGGACAGGGCATACGAGCAGTACTTC.

This clone was counted between two and nine times. The CDR3 nucleotides read TGTGCCAGCAGCCAAGCGGACACTGAAGCTTTCTTT. Amino acid sequence: CASSQADTEAFF. The chain combines TRBV4-2 with TRBJ1-1; no definite D call. Germline CDR1 and CDR2: LGHNA and YNFKEQ. Trimming took off 1 base at V and 3 bases at J, with 3 bases between the two ends. The CDR3 runs 12 residues.

The chain employs TRBV5-1 and TRBJ2-5; 14 bases map to TRBD2. The CDR3 is 16 residues long. CDR1 and CDR2 from the germline V gene are SGHRS and YFSETQ. Germline trimming cut 6 bases from V and 2 bases from J; bases unmatched to any gene: 6. The CDR3 loop reads CASTPGLAGEQETQYF. As DNA, the CDR3 is TGCGCCAGCACCCCGGGACTAGCGGGGGAGCAAGAGACCCAGTACTTC.